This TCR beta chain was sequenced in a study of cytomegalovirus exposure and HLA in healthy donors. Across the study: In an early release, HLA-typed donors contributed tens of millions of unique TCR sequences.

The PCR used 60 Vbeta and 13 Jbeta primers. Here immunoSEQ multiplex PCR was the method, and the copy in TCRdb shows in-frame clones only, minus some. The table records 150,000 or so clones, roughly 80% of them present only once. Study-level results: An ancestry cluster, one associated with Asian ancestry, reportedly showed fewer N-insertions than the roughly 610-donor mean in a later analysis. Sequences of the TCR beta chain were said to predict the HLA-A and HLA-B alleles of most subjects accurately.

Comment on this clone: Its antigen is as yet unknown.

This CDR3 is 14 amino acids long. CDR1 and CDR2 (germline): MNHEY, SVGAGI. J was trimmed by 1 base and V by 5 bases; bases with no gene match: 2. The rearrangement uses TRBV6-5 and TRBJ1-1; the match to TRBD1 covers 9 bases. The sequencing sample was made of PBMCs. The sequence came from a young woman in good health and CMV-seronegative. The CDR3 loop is CASSQGQGNTEAFF. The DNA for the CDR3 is TGTGCCAGCAGTCAGGGACAGGGGAACACTGAAGCTTTCTTT.